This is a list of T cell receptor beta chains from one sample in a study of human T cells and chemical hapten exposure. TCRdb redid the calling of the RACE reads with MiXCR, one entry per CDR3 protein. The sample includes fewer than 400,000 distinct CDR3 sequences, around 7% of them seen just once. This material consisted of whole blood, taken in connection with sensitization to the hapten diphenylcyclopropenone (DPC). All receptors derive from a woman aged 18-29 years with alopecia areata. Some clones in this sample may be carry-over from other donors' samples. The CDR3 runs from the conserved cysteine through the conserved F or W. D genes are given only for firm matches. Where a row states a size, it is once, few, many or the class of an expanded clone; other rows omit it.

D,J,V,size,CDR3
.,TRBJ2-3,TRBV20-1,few,CSARRGGRITDTQYF
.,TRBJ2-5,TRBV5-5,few,CASSLAYLAQETQYF
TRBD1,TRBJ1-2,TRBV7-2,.,CASSRGGGQKIFYTF
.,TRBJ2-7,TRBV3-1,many,CASSQETIQQYF
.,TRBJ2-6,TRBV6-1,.,CASGDRREDFSGANVLTF
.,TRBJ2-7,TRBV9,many,CASSVAPGNEQYF
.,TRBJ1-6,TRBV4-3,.,CASSQDYGGNSPLHF
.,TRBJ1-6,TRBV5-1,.,CASSLAENSPLHF
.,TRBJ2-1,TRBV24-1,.,CATSEAYNEQFF
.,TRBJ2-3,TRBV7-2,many,CASTPFETQYF
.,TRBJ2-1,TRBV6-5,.,CASSYSGGLHNEQFF
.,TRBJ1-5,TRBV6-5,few,CASSLLGTGNQPQHF
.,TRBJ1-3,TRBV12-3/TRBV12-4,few,CASSLGQEGNTIYF
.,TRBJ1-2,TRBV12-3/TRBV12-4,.,CASSGKIPPLYTF
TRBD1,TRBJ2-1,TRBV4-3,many,CASSQDRGPLGGNEQFF
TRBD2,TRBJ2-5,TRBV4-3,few,CASSQGLAGAQETQYF
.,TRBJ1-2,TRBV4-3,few,CASSQDRAGRDGYTF
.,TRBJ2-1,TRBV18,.,CASSPGGDTEQFF
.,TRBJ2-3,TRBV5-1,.,CASSPLIAQQDTQYF
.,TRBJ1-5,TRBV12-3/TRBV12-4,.,CASSTTDSNQPQHF
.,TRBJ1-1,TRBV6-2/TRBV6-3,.,CASSSQGDLEAFF
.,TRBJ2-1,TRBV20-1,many,CSARTVPRGVVEQFF
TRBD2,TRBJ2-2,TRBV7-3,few,CASSPLAANTGELFF
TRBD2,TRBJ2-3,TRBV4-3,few,CASSQAGDSGGISTDTQYF
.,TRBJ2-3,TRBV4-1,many,CASSQEGGGQSTDTQYF
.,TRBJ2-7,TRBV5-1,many,CASSLLGRSYEQYF
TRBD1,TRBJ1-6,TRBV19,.,CASTGQGHSYNSPLHF
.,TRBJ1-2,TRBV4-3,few,CASSQDHPGYYGYTF